A single T cell receptor beta chain is shown here with its context. Antigen specificity is unknown. Sequenced by immunoSEQ multiplex PCR; TCRdb stores in-frame clones only, minus some. The sample carries tens of thousands of clones, about 91% recorded once. This sample is part of a study of cytomegalovirus exposure and HLA in healthy donors. Across the whole study: The roughly 110 validation repertoires used the same platform as the roughly 610 first-cohort repertoires, a later analysis reported. Study outcomes and limitations: Most TCR sequences proved rare, with some public TCRs found in many donors. Listed as cytomegalovirus-associated were more than 150 TCR beta chains. In vitro experiments confirmed that a few CMV-associated chains were specific for CMV antigens.

Germline CDR1 SGHRS, CDR2 YFSETQ. This CDR3 is 15 amino acids long. V gave up 6 bases and J gave up 7 bases, with 22 bases separating them. The TCR sequence derives from a woman in her thirties in good health and CMV-seronegative. The chain has TRBV5-1 and TRBJ1-1; weak D call: TRBD1 (5 bases). The sequenced material came from PBMCs. In DNA, the CDR3 is TGCGCCAGCACCTGGAGTACAGGATTGAACGGTGAAGCTTTCTTT. Translation: CASTWSTGLNGEAFF.